The 12 T cell receptor beta chains given below trace back to one sample, sequenced in a study of T-cell reconstitution after alpha-beta-depleted transplantation in children. Preparation of the TCRbeta library used unique molecular identifiers. TCRdb re-derived calls from the PCR reads in MiXCR, one entry per CDR3 protein. The data show approximately 340,000 distinct CDR3 sequences, with approximately 10% seen just once and 2% to 3% held by the top ten. The sequencing used PBMCs from the stem cell graft donor, collected from the stem cell graft. These receptors all stem from a human donor who donated a stem cell graft to a child with acute lymphoblastic leukemia.

This clonotype has more than one count but fewer than ten. This chain joins TRBV27 and TRBJ2-1, with 12 nucleotides matching TRBD2. The CDR3 has 15 residues. Germline lookup yields CDR1 MNHEY and CDR2 SMNVEV (reference sequence). V was pared by 6 bases and J by 8 bases, with 8 bases of the junction left unmatched. CDR3 loop: CASRNGLAGFDEQFF. CDR3 DNA: TGTGCCAGCAGAAATGGACTAGCGGGGTTCGATGAGCAGTTCTTC.

This clonotype was counted between two and nine times. J is TRBJ2-7 and V is TRBV11-3; D is uncertain. CDR3 size: 15 residues. Germline V gene lookup returns CDR1 SGHNT and CDR2 YENEEA. V was trimmed by 5 bases and J by 5 bases, leaving 19 bases between them. For the CDR3, the DNA is TGTGCCAGCAGCCCCCGTGTCCGCCCCTGGGACGAGCAGTACTTC. Its protein product is CASSPRVRPWDEQYF.

This clonotype was detected a few times. V gene TRBV15 combines with J gene TRBJ2-5; 11 bases align to TRBD1. The CDR3 totals 16 residues. V was clipped by 4 bases and J by 6 bases; unmatched bases: 10. Germline V gives CDR1 LNHNV, CDR2 YYDKDF (reference sequence). The chain's CDR3 is CATSTYSGTGGKTQYF. CDR3 coding DNA: TGTGCCACCAGCACCTACTCCGGGACAGGGGGGAAGACCCAGTACTTC.

The chain links TRBV12-3 or TRBV12-4 to TRBJ2-7; D may be TRBD1 or TRBD2 (5 bases each). With 0 bases removed from V and 4 bases from J, the gap between germline ends came to 10 bases. The CDR3 is 14 amino acids. CDR3 region: CASSLAPGPYEQYF. As DNA, the CDR3 is TGTGCCAGCAGTTTAGCCCCGGGACCTTACGAGCAGTACTTC.

V is TRBV11-3 and J is TRBJ2-2, with 9 positions matching TRBD2. V lost 5 bases, J lost 5 bases, and 24 bases stayed unmatched. The germline V gene has CDR1 SGHNT and CDR2 YENEEA. CDR3 length: 21 amino acids. In DNA form, the CDR3 reads TGTGCCAGCAGCCAGTTCTCGGCGCGGGAGGGTTTGGGGGTGACGACCGGGGAGCTGTTTTTT. Protein: CASSQFSAREGLGVTTGELFF.

This chain connects TRBV10-3 to TRBJ2-2, with 7 nucleotides matching TRBD1. The V segment lost 7 bases and the J segment 1 base; nucleotides outside the gene matches: 12. The CDR3 is made up of 17 amino acids. The germline gives CDR1 ENHRY, CDR2 SYGVKD. The CDR3 nucleotides read TGTGCCATCACCGATATACGACAGGGTAGGAACACCGGGGAGCTGTTTTTT. This sequence encodes CAITDIRQGRNTGELFF.

Only a few counts were recorded for this clonotype. One end of the junction varies from germline; a read error may be responsible. The V and J genes are TRBV7-3 and TRBJ2-6; 10 bases are a match to TRBD1. The germline V gene encodes CDR1 SGHTA and CDR2 FQGTGA. This CDR3 is built from 19 residues. In nucleotides, the CDR3 is TGTGCCAGCAGCATACAGACAGGGGGCGTATCATCTGGGGCCAACGGCCTGACTTTC. Translation: CASSIQTGGVSSGANGLTF.

V is TRBV5-1 and J is TRBJ2-2; tentative D call: TRBD1 (6 bases). This CDR3 is 15 amino acids long. The ends were cut back, 3 bases at V and 0 bases at J, with 9 bases in the middle. Germline V gene lookup returns CDR1 SGHRS and CDR2 YFSETQ. CDR3 nucleotide sequence: TGCGCCAGCAGCTGGGGGCAATCGAACACCGGGGAGCTGTTTTTT. This sequence encodes CASSWGQSNTGELFF.

The rearrangement links TRBV20-1 to TRBJ2-5; 8 bases map to TRBD1. The V segment lost 3 bases and the J segment 5 bases; nucleotides outside the gene matches: 14. The CDR3 extends over 16 amino acids. From germline, CDR1 is DFQATT and CDR2 SNEGSKA (reference sequence). The CDR3, as DNA: TGCAGTGCTAGGTTGAGGAGGGGGACAGGAGGGGAGACCCAGTACTTC. Amino acid sequence: CSARLRRGTGGETQYF.

This rearrangement joins TRBV6-2 or TRBV6-3 to TRBJ2-1; 9 bases are a match to TRBD2. J was trimmed by 8 bases and V by 4 bases; bases with no gene match: 6. CDR1 is MNHEY, CDR2 SVGEGT, per germline. The CDR3 is 14 residues long. The CDR3 reads CASSWTSVRDEQFF. The DNA of the CDR3 is TGTGCCAGCAGTTGGACTAGCGTGAGGGATGAGCAGTTCTTC.

J is TRBJ1-5 and V is TRBV12-3 or TRBV12-4; TRBD1 might be the D (5 bases). Trimming shortened V by 3 bases and J by 7 bases, and 16 bases separated the two germline ends. The CDR3 has 15 residues. The CDR3 region is CASSFAKRGGQPQHF. For the CDR3, the DNA is TGTGCCAGCAGTTTTGCGAAACGGGGGGGGCAGCCCCAGCATTTT.

This clonotype has more than one count but fewer than ten. The rearrangement links TRBV27 to TRBJ2-6; D is uncertain. Germline-derived CDR1 and CDR2 are MNHEY and SMNVEV (reference sequence). V lost 3 bases to trimming and J lost 2 bases, with 8 bases between them. This CDR3 region has 15 residues. The CDR3 spells CASSFDPPGANVLTF. DNA of the CDR3: TGTGCCAGCAGTTTCGACCCCCCTGGGGCCAACGTCCTGACTTTC.